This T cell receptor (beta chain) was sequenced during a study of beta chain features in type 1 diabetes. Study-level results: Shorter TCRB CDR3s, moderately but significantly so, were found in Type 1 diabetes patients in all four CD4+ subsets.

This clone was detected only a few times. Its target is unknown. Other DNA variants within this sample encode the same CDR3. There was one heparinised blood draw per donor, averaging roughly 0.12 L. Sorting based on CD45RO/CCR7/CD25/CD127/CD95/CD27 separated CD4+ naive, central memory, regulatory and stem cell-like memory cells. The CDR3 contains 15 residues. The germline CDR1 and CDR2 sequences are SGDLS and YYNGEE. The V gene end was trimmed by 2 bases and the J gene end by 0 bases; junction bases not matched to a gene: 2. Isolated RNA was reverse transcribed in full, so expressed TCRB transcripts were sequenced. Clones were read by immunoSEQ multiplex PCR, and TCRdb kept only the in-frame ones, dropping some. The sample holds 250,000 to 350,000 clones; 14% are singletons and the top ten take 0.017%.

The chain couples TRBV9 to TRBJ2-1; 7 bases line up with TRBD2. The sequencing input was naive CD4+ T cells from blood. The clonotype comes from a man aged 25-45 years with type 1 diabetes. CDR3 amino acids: CASSVAGASYNEQFF. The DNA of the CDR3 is TGTGCCAGCAGCGTGGCGGGAGCCTCCTACAATGAGCAGTTCTTC.